Below, 19 T cell receptor beta chains from the same sample are listed, as sequenced in a study of blood T cells in healthy people across ages. Alongside a J-beta primer mix, a sample-barcoded 5' primer served in a second PCR lasting about 7 to 12 cycles. TCRdb ran MiXCR on the 5' RACE reads and lists one entry per CDR3 protein. Of 850,000 or so distinct CDR3 sequences in the sample, around 28% are singletons; the top ten hold about 18%. Sequencing was carried out using blood. These receptors were obtained from an elderly woman in good health.

This chain uses TRBV19 with TRBJ2-3; D might be TRBD2 (6 bases). CDR3 length: 15 residues. Deletions cut 6 bases from V and 3 bases from J, with 16 bases between. The germline V gene encodes CDR1 LNHDA and CDR2 SQIVND (reference sequence). The CDR3 reads CASRSEGQGTDTQYF. The DNA of the CDR3 is TGTGCCAGTAGATCGGAGGGGCAAGGGACAGATACGCAGTATTTT.

This clonotype has at least ten counts. The chain employs TRBV20-1 and TRBJ2-1, with 10 bases that match TRBD1. V was pared by 5 bases and J by 9 bases, with 10 bases of the junction left unmatched. Germline V gives CDR1 DFQATT, CDR2 SNEGSKA (reference sequence). The CDR3 length is 14 residues. CDR3 loop: CSAGTGTGVGEQFF. In nucleotides, the CDR3 is TGCAGTGCTGGAACCGGGACAGGGGTAGGTGAGCAGTTCTTC.

To note about this clonotype: A much larger clone is a single base away; this may be a read error. The chain recombines TRBV27 with TRBJ1-5; 7 bases align to TRBD1. After removal of 6 bases from V and 5 bases from J, the junction contained 4 bases not matched to a gene. There are 13 residues in the CDR3. Germline V gene lookup returns CDR1 MNHEY and CDR2 SMNVEV (reference sequence). CDR3 sequence (DNA): TGTGCCAGCAGGAAAGACAGGGATCAGCCCCAGCATTTT. Translation: CASRKDRDQPQHF.

A remark on this clonotype: Given a much more abundant clone one base away, this may be a read error. V usage is TRBV5-1 and J usage is TRBJ2-7; D unresolved. This CDR3 contains 13 residues. Germline CDR1 SGHRS, CDR2 YFSETQ. The V and J ends lost 4 bases and 6 bases respectively, with 14 bases between them. The CDR3, as DNA: TGCGCCAGCAGCAGACCTGGCAGTGGCGAGCAGTACTTC. Protein sequence: CASSRPGSGEQYF. The full variable domain, in which reference TRBV5-1 and TRBJ2-7 provide the parts outside the CDR3, is KAGVTQTPRYLIKTRGQQVTLSCSPISGHRSVSWYQQTPGQGLQFLFEYFSETQRNKGNFPGRFSGRQFSNSRSEMNVSTLELGDSALYLCASSRPGSGEQYFGPGTRLTVT.

Comment on this clonotype: A much larger clone lies a single base off, so this may be a read error. The chain recombines TRBV5-1 with TRBJ2-1; D ambiguous. V lost 4 bases to trimming and J lost 10 bases, with 15 bases between them. The CDR3 runs to 13 residues. Germline V gene sequence: CDR1 SGHRS, CDR2 YFSETQ. CDR3 amino acids: CASSPDPGREQFF. Written as DNA, the CDR3 is TGCGCCAGCAGCCCCGATCCCGGCAGGGAGCAGTTCTTC.

The V call is TRBV5-4, the J call TRBJ1-1; D might be TRBD1 (5 bases). This CDR3 region has 15 residues. Germline V gene sequence: CDR1 SGHNT, CDR2 YYREEE (reference sequence). With 4 bases removed from V and 1 base from J, the gap between germline ends came to 14 bases. CDR3 sequence: CASSHDEGPNTEAFF. CDR3 nucleotides: TGTGCCAGCAGCCACGACGAGGGGCCGAACACTGAAGCTTTCTTT.

This clonotype was recorded many times. The V and J genes are TRBV6-5 and TRBJ2-5; 9 positions agree with TRBD2. CDR1 and CDR2 (germline): MNHEY, SVGAGI. CDR3 length equals 15 residues. V lost 0 bases to trimming and J lost 5 bases; unmatched junction nucleotides: 4. The CDR3 bases are TGTGCCAGCAGTTACTCGAGCAGCGGGGGGGAGACCCAGTACTTC. Its translation: CASSYSSSGGETQYF.

This clonotype was recorded many times. The chain employs TRBV7-9 and TRBJ2-7; D call uncertain. Per the germline V gene, CDR1 is SEHNR and CDR2 is FQNEAQ (reference sequence). Trimming cost V 4 bases and J 6 bases, with 7 bases left between them. CDR3 size: 11 residues. The CDR3 spells CASSSAVEQYF. The CDR3 DNA reads TGTGCCAGCAGCTCGGCGGTCGAGCAGTACTTC.

Comments on this clonotype: One base away lies a much larger clone, so this may be a sequencing read error. The rearrangement uses TRBV24-1 and TRBJ2-4, with D hard to call. The CDR3 runs to 14 residues. Germline V lookup: CDR1 KGHDR, CDR2 SFDVKD. The CDR3: CTTSDIGISGIQYF. Here the CDR3 DNA reads TGTACCACCAGTGATATTGGGATTTCGGGCATTCAGTACTTC.

A word on this clonotype: Given a much more abundant clone one base away, this may be a read error. This chain uses TRBV7-2 with TRBJ1-5, with D unclear. Germline CDR1 and CDR2: SGHTA and FQGNSA. The CDR3 contains 15 residues. The CDR3 region has the DNA TGTGCCGGCAGCCCACACGGAGTCGGCAATCAGCCCCAGCATTTT. Its protein product is CAGSPHGVGNQPQHF.

V usage is TRBV13 and J usage is TRBJ2-7; TRBD2 might be the D (5 bases). Germline CDR1 PRHDT, CDR2 FYEKMQ (reference sequence). The CDR3 is made up of 15 amino acids. V was shortened by 5 bases and J by 7 bases, with 21 bases between the two germline ends. DNA for the CDR3: TGTGCCAGCAGCCCCCAGTCGGGGTCCTACAATGAGCAGTACTTC. Translation gives CASSPQSGSYNEQYF.

This clonotype was seen more than once but under ten times. This sequence joins TRBV27 and TRBJ1-1, with TRBD1 matching over 11 bases. CDR1 MNHEY and CDR2 SMNVEV come from the germline V gene (reference sequence). The CDR3 is 14 residues long. J gave up 11 bases and V 3 bases, and 8 bases lay outside the gene matches. CDR3 coding DNA: TGTGCCAGCAGTTTTCCAGGACAGGGGGCGGGGGCTTTCTTT. Amino acids: CASSFPGQGAGAFF.

This clonotype was detected many times. An end of the junction does not agree with germline; a read error may underlie this. This chain uses TRBV12-3 or TRBV12-4 with TRBJ2-5, with TRBD2 as a possible D gene (6 bases). This CDR3 is built from 13 residues. CDR3 coding DNA: TGTGCCAGCAACACGCGGGGTCAAGGGACCCAGTACTTC. It codes for CASNTRGQGTQYF.

The chain employs TRBV12-3 or TRBV12-4 and TRBJ2-3; D is ambiguous. The CDR3 is 15 residues long. V gave up 0 bases and J gave up 4 bases, with 11 bases separating them. CDR3 protein: CASSLARVSSDTQYF. The CDR3 DNA sequence: TGTGCCAGCAGTTTAGCCCGAGTGAGCTCAGATACGCAGTATTTT.

A note on this clonotype: This clone may be a read error of a much larger clone one base away. The chain joins TRBV11-2 to TRBJ2-4, with D tentatively TRBD1 or TRBD2 (5 bases each). V was clipped by 1 base and J by 11 bases, with 15 bases between them. The V gene's germline CDR1 is SGHAT and CDR2 FQNNGV. This CDR3 has 14 residues. Here the CDR3 DNA reads TGTGCCAGCAGCTTAGGACAGAAAGGGAGCGTTCAGTACTTC. Protein product: CASSLGQKGSVQYF.

This clonotype was detected once. The chain has TRBV5-1 and TRBJ1-6, with D maybe TRBD1 (6 bases). V gave up 2 bases and J gave up 6 bases, with 12 bases separating them. The CDR3 extends over 15 amino acids. Germline V gives CDR1 SGHRS, CDR2 YFSETQ. The CDR3 sequence is CASSLQTGGNSPLHF. As DNA, the CDR3 is TGCGCCAGCAGCTTACAGACAGGAGGTAATTCACCCCTCCACTTT.

The chain links TRBV7-2 to TRBJ2-1; 9 bases are shared with TRBD2. V lost 3 bases to trimming and J lost 7 bases; unmatched junction nucleotides: 7. Germline loops: CDR1 SGHTA, CDR2 FQGNSA. The CDR3 runs to 15 residues. CDR3 amino acids: CASSFRRGGRNEQFF. Written as DNA, the CDR3 is TGTGCCAGCAGCTTTCGGCGGGGGGGCCGGAATGAGCAGTTCTTC.

The genes are TRBV3-1 and TRBJ2-1, with 14 bases aligning to TRBD2. The CDR3 contains 15 residues. Germline loops: CDR1 LGHDT, CDR2 YNNKEL (reference sequence). The V segment lost 3 bases and the J segment 7 bases; nucleotides outside the gene matches: 2. CDR3 bases: TGTGCCAGCAGCCAGACTAGCGGGGGGGGGAATGAGCAGTTCTTC. Translating gives CASSQTSGGGNEQFF.

This chain uses TRBV27 with TRBJ2-3; D possibly corresponds to TRBD1 (5 bases). CDR1 and CDR2 (germline): MNHEY, SMNVEV (reference sequence). CDR3 size: 16 residues. V lost 3 bases and J lost 0, with 13 bases in between. DNA of the CDR3: TGTGCCAGCAGTTTCCTTGGGGCAGGAAGCACAGATACGCAGTATTTT. This codes for CASSFLGAGSTDTQYF.